This TCR beta chain was profiled in a study of breast tumors, draining lymph nodes, adjacent tissues. The study's findings and limits: Compared with basal-like, luminal-like tumors shared significantly more repertoire with nontumor tissue. That most tumor T cells come from lymph nodes remained unproven.

Remarks on this clonotype: Its antigen remains unidentified.

TCRdb reanalysed the multiplex PCR reads using MiXCR and keeps one entry per CDR3 protein. This sample has fewer than 150,000 distinct CDR3 sequences, with 21% found just once. Samples came from axillary lymph nodes draining the breast cancer. The length of the CDR3 is 14 residues. Trimming removed 4 bases from V and 3 bases from J; junction bases left unmatched: 4. Germline V gene sequence: CDR1 SGHAT, CDR2 FQNNGV. The sample was axillary lymph node tissue. The sequence came from a female donor with breast cancer. Some clones in this sample may be carry-over from other donors' samples. The rearrangement links TRBV11-2 to TRBJ1-1, with TRBD1 matching over 8 bases. In DNA, the CDR3 is TGTGCCAGCAGCTACGGACAGGGTTACACTGAAGCTTTCTTT. It yields the protein CASSYGQGYTEAFF.